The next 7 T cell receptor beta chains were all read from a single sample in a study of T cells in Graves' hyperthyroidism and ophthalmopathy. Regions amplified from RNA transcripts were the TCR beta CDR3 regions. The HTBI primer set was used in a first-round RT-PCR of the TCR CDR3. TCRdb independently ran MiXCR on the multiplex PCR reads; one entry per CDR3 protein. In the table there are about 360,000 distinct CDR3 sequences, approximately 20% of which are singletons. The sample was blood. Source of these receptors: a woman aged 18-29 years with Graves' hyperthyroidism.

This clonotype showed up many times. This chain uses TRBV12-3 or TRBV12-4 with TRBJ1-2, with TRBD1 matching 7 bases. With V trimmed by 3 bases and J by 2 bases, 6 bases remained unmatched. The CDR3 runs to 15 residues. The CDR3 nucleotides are TGTGCCAGCAGTTTCCCGGGACAGTCCAACTATGGCTACACCTTC. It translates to CASSFPGQSNYGYTF.

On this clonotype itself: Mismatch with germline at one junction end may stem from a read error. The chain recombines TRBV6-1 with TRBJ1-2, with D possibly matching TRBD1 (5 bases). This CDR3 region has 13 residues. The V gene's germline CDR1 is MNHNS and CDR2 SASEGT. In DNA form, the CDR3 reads TGTGCCAGCAGGGGTATAGGGGACTATGGTTACACCTTC. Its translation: CASRGIGDYGYTF.

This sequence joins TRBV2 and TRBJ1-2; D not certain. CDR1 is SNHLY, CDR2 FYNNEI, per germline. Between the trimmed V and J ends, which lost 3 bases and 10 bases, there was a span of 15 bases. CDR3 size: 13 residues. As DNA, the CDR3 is TGTGCCAGCAGTGACGGTACACGATTAGACTACACCTTC. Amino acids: CASSDGTRLDYTF.

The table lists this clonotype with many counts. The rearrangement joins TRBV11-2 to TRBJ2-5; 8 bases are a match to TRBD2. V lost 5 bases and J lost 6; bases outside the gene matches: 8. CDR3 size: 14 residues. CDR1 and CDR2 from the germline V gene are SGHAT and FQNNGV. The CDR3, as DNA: TGTGCCAGCAGCCCTCGGACTAGCCTACAGACCCAGTACTTC. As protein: CASSPRTSLQTQYF.

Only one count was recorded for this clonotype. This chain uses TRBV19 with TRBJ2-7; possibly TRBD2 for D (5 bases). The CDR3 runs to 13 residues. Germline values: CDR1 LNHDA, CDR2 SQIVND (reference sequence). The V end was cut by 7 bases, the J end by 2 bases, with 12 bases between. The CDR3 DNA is TGTGCCAGTAACCCAAGCGGCACCTACGAGCAGTACTTC. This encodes CASNPSGTYEQYF.

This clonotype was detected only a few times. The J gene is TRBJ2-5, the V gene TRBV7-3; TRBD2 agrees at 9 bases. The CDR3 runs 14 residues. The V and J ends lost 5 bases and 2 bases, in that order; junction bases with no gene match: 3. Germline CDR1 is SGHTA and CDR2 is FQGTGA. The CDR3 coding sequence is TGTGCCAGCAGCCAAGCGGGGGGTCAAGAGACCCAGTACTTC. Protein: CASSQAGGQETQYF.

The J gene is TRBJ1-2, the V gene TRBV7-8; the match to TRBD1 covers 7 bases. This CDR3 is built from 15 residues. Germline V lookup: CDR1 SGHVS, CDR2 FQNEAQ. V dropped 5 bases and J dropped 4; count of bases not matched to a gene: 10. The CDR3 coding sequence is TGTGCCAGCAGCCCCCGGGACAGAACTATCTATGGCTACACCTTC. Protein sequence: CASSPRDRTIYGYTF.